This TCR beta chain was observed in a study of blood T cell repertoires in COVID-19. As for the study in general: Acute-phase and convalescent COVID-19 samples originated in the United States, Italy and Spain. Sources were T cells, B-cell-depleted T cells, or PBMCs; the material itself was cDNA or gDNA.

Original analysis: Reference gene primer amplification yielded estimated nucleated cell counts. Libraries were prepared by immunoSEQ multiplex PCR; TCRdb keeps only in-frame clonotypes and omits some of them. Clonal size and the V and J genes are those of that table, whereas D and trimming came from the DNA. The sample yields under 300,000 clones, 75% to 85% seen once. Trimming cost V 5 bases and J 0 bases, with 8 bases left between them. The CDR3 totals 14 residues. From germline, CDR1 is SGHVS and CDR2 FQNEAQ. The rearrangement joins TRBV7-8 to TRBJ1-3; D is unresolved. The sequenced sample consisted of peripheral blood. The clonotype was recovered from a human donor in a cohort sampled during active COVID-19. CDR3 amino acids: CASSVSGSGNTIYF. The CDR3 nucleotides read TGTGCCAGCAGCGTCTCGGGCTCTGGAAACACCATATATTTT.